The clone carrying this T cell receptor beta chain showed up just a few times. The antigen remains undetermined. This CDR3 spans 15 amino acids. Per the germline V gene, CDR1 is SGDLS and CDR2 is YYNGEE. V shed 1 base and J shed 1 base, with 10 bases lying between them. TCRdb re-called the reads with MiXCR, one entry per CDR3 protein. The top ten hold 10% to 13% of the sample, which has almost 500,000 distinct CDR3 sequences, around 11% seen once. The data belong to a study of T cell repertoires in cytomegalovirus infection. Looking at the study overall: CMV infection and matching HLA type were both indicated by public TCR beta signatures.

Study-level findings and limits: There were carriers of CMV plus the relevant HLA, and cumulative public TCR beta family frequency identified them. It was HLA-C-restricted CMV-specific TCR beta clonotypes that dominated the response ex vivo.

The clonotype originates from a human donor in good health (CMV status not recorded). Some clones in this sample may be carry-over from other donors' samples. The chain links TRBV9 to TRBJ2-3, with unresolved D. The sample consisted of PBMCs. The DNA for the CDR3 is TGTGCCAGCAGCGTACTGTACGAAGGCACAGATACGCAGTATTTT. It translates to CASSVLYEGTDTQYF. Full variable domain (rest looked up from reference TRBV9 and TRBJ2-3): DSGVTQTPKHLITATGQRVTLRCSPRSGDLSVYWYQQSLDQGLQFLIQYYNGEERAKGNILERFSAQQFPDLHSELNLSSLELGDSALYFCASSVLYEGTDTQYFGPGTRLTVL.